This T cell receptor beta chain emerged from a study of CD8+ T cells in alopecia areata. As for the study in general: People stayed on tofacitinib for 6 to 18 months, then stopped the drug for 6 months. The share of scalp area affected provided the severity score for treated patients.

Study-wide findings and caveats: Normal scalp showed lower clonality than lesional scalp, especially alopecia totalis/universalis.

This clone was detected a few times. Its antigen remains unknown. In the same sample, other DNA sequences code for this CDR3. Extracted RNA was reverse transcribed, and the resulting cDNA served as sequencing template. This table comes from immunoSEQ multiplex PCR, and its TCRdb copy is limited to in-frame clones, with some not included. Found here are about 76,000 clones, roughly 70% of them singletons; the top ten hold about 25%. Trimming pared 5 bases from V and 4 bases from J, leaving 9 bases between. The CDR3 extends over 13 amino acids. CDR1 and CDR2 (germline): MNHEY, SVGAGI. Treatment meaning: oral pan-JAK inhibitor, 5-10 mg twice daily. Alopecia areata patients had lesional scalp punch biopsies and peripheral blood taken from them.

The rearrangement uses TRBV6-5 and TRBJ2-1; possibly TRBD1 or TRBD2 for D (6 bases each). This TCR was sampled from a human donor with alopecia areata. Sequenced here: CD8+ T cells sorted from blood, sampled at week 24, from a patient treated with tofacitinib. The CDR3: CASSPGAYNEQFF. CDR3 in DNA: TGTGCCAGCAGTCCGGGGGCGTACAATGAGCAGTTCTTC.